What follows are 25 T cell receptor beta chains derived from one specimen sequenced in a study of cytomegalovirus exposure and HLA in healthy donors. The study ran its PCR with 60 Vbeta and 13 Jbeta primers. This table comes from immunoSEQ multiplex PCR, and its TCRdb copy is limited to in-frame clones, with some not included. In the table there are around 150,000 clones, 78% of which are singletons. Material for sequencing was PBMCs. These receptors were obtained from a male donor in good health and CMV-seronegative.

The J gene is TRBJ2-7, the V gene TRBV13, with 7 bases matching TRBD2. The CDR3 runs to 17 residues. The germline V gene encodes CDR1 PRHDT and CDR2 FYEKMQ (reference sequence). V trimming: 2 bases; J trimming: 3 bases; junction bases outside the gene matches: 13. The CDR3 nucleotides are TGTGCCAGCAGCTTAATTGGACTAACGGGAGGTAGCTACGAGCAGTACTTC. Translating gives CASSLIGLTGGSYEQYF. Full variable domain (remainder filled in from reference TRBV13 and TRBJ2-7): AAGVIQSPRHLIKEKRETATLKCYPIPRHDTVYWYQQGPGQDPQFLISFYEKMQSDKGSIPDRFSAQQFSDYHSELNMSSLELGDSALYFCASSLIGLTGGSYEQYFGPGTRLTVT.

V gene TRBV7-8 combines with J gene TRBJ1-1; TRBD1 agrees at 8 bases. Per the germline V gene, CDR1 is SGHVS and CDR2 is FQNEAQ. The CDR3 is made up of 15 amino acids. V gave up 4 bases and J gave up 0 bases; unmatched junction bases: 4. The CDR3 here is CASSSGQGLNTEAFF. The CDR3 DNA reads TGTGCCAGCAGCTCCGGACAGGGTCTGAACACTGAAGCTTTCTTT.

The rearrangement uses TRBV27 and TRBJ2-7; D gene uncertain. V was clipped by 3 bases and J by 0 bases, with 6 bases between them. The length of the CDR3 is 13 residues. Germline values: CDR1 MNHEY, CDR2 SMNVEV (reference sequence). DNA for the CDR3: TGTGCCAGCAGTTTGTCTATCTCCTACGAGCAGTACTTC. It translates to CASSLSISYEQYF.

The rearrangement joins TRBV30 to TRBJ1-4; unclear D gene. Germline CDR1 is GTSNPN and CDR2 is SVGIG (reference sequence). The CDR3 runs to 14 residues. V shed 0 bases and J shed 13 bases, with 18 bases lying between them. Here the CDR3 reads CAWSVLTPQSGLFF. In nucleotides, the CDR3 is TGTGCCTGGAGTGTACTGACACCACAAAGTGGACTGTTTTTT.

The gene calls are TRBV30 and TRBJ1-4; D gene unclear. The ends were cut back, 3 bases at V and 11 bases at J, with 19 bases in the middle. Germline CDR1 and CDR2: GTSNPN and SVGIG (reference sequence). The CDR3 length is 14 residues. The CDR3 region has the DNA TGTGCCTGGAGGCGTCCGGGTAGGGAGTGGAAACTGTTTTTT. It encodes CAWRRPGREWKLFF.

This clone appeared a few times. The chain combines TRBV12-5 with TRBJ2-1; TRBD2 matches at 8 bases. CDR3 length equals 16 residues. The V gene's germline CDR1 is LGHNT and CDR2 FRNRAP. Trimming took 6 bases from V and 0 from J; bases not matched to a gene: 7. The CDR3 coding sequence is TGTGCTAGTGGCCGCGGGGGGACCAGCTCCTACAATGAGCAGTTCTTC. It is translated as CASGRGGTSSYNEQFF.

The chain uses TRBV4-1 and TRBJ1-4; D gene unclear. The V and J ends lost 0 bases and 0 bases respectively, with 20 bases between them. The CDR3 covers 20 residues. Germline V gene data show CDR1 as MGHRA and CDR2 as YSYEKL. CDR3 in DNA: TGCGCCAGCAGCCAAGATTGGGCGCAGACCACAGTAGCAACTAATGAAAAACTGTTTTTT. Encoded protein: CASSQDWAQTTVATNEKLFF.

The chain joins TRBV30 to TRBJ1-2, with D perhaps matching TRBD1 (6 bases). CDR1 is GTSNPN, CDR2 SVGIG, per germline (reference sequence). V shed 7 bases and J shed 3 bases, with 12 bases lying between them. The CDR3 runs 12 residues. CDR3 amino acids: CAFTSGDYGYTF. The CDR3 nucleotides read TGTGCCTTTACTTCAGGGGACTATGGCTACACCTTC.

This chain connects TRBV30 to TRBJ1-2; D is unclear. Germline CDR1 is GTSNPN and CDR2 is SVGIG (reference sequence). CDR3 length: 15 amino acids. With 0 bases removed from V and 4 bases from J, the gap between germline ends came to 15 bases. CDR3 in DNA: TGTGCCTGGAGTGTAACAAGGACCACTAGCTATGGCTACACCTTC. This sequence encodes CAWSVTRTTSYGYTF.

CDR3 region: CASSLWSVAGVYGYTF. The CDR3 bases are TGTGCCAGCAGCTTGTGGTCGGTAGCAGGGGTATATGGCTACACCTTC. The J gene is TRBJ1-2, the V gene TRBV5-4; a possible D gene is TRBD1 (6 bases). CDR1 is SGHNT and CDR2 is YYREEE in the germline V gene (reference sequence). The CDR3 totals 16 residues. Between the trimmed V and J ends, which lost 1 base and 5 bases, there was a span of 18 bases.

The chain employs TRBV5-6 and TRBJ2-3; 7 bases fit TRBD2. With V trimmed by 2 bases and J by 0 bases, 6 bases remained unmatched. Looked up from germline, CDR1 is SGHDT and CDR2 is YYEEEE. CDR3 length equals 16 residues. The CDR3 protein is CASSLYQAGSTDTQYF. The CDR3, as DNA: TGTGCCAGCAGCTTATACCAAGCGGGAAGCACAGATACGCAGTATTTT.

The rearrangement links TRBV19 to TRBJ1-1; D not resolved. V was shortened by 1 base and J by 5 bases, with 14 bases between the two germline ends. This CDR3 is 15 amino acids long. Germline V CDR1 and CDR2: LNHDA, SQIVND (reference sequence). CDR3 amino acids: CASSIAGETRTEAFF. CDR3 in DNA: TGTGCCAGTAGTATAGCCGGAGAAACAAGGACTGAAGCTTTCTTT.

The CDR3 sequence is CASSDRASGYYNEQFF. CDR3 nucleotide sequence: TGTGCCAGCAGCGATAGGGCTAGCGGGTACTACAATGAGCAGTTCTTC. The genes are TRBV9 and TRBJ2-1, with 8 bases matching TRBD2. The V gene's germline CDR1 is SGDLS and CDR2 YYNGEE. Losses at the gene ends were 3 bases for V and 3 bases for J; bases not matched to a gene: 8. CDR3 length equals 16 residues.

The rearrangement uses TRBV4-2 and TRBJ2-6; D is perhaps TRBD1 (6 bases). Germline V CDR1 and CDR2: LGHNA, YNFKEQ. Trimming removed 0 bases at V and 0 bases at J, with 12 bases between. The CDR3 is 18 residues long. The CDR3 spells CASSQEPDSLSGANVLTF. The CDR3, as DNA: TGTGCCAGCAGCCAAGAACCGGACAGTCTCTCTGGGGCCAACGTCCTGACTTTC.

This clone has a single count. V gene TRBV6-4 combines with J gene TRBJ1-3; 10 positions match TRBD1. The CDR3 covers 17 residues. The germline gives CDR1 MRHNA, CDR2 SNTAGT. Losses at the gene ends were 2 bases for V and 4 bases for J; bases not matched to a gene: 8. The CDR3 loop is CASSDTGTGVRGNTIYF. The CDR3 nucleotides read TGTGCCAGCAGTGACACAGGGACAGGGGTGCGAGGAAACACCATATATTTT.

The chain is built from TRBV5-6 and TRBJ1-4, with TRBD1 matching over 8 bases. Losses at the gene ends were 4 bases for V and 8 bases for J; bases not matched to a gene: 10. This CDR3 contains 15 residues. In germline, CDR1 is SGHDT, CDR2 YYEEEE. CDR3 sequence (DNA): TGTGCCAGCAGCCGCAGGACAGGGCTCTGGGAAAAACTGTTTTTT. This encodes CASSRRTGLWEKLFF.

V and J are TRBV7-9 and TRBJ1-1, with TRBD1 as a possible D gene (6 bases). Per germline, CDR1 SEHNR and CDR2 FQNEAQ (reference sequence). Trimming cost V 4 bases and J 7 bases, with 13 bases left between them. The CDR3 consists of 13 residues. CDR3 amino acids: CASSSRGIFEAFF. The CDR3 bases are TGTGCCAGCAGCTCCAGGGGAATCTTTGAAGCTTTCTTT.

The gene calls are TRBV15 and TRBJ2-1, with 10 bases aligning to TRBD2. The CDR3 contains 19 residues. Per the germline V gene, CDR1 is LNHNV and CDR2 is YYDKDF (reference sequence). V dropped 2 bases and J dropped 6; count of bases not matched to a gene: 16. The CDR3 protein is CATSRYTGFGTSVSNEQFF. The CDR3 DNA follows: TGTGCCACCAGCAGATATACCGGATTCGGGACTAGCGTCTCCAATGAGCAGTTCTTC.

The V and J genes are TRBV5-4 and TRBJ2-5, with 7 bases lining up with TRBD2. Losses at the gene ends were 6 bases for V and 4 bases for J; bases not matched to a gene: 9. The CDR3 has 14 residues. Germline CDR1 and CDR2: SGHNT and YYREEE (reference sequence). The chain's CDR3 is CASTSWGGGETQYF. The CDR3 bases are TGTGCCAGCACCTCTTGGGGGGGAGGAGAGACCCAGTACTTC. Together with reference TRBV5-4 and TRBJ2-5, the CDR3 gives the full variable domain: ETGVTQSPTHLIKTRGQQVTLRCSSQSGHNTVSWYQQALGQGPQFIFQYYREEENGRGNFPPRFSGLQFPNYSSELNVNALELDDSALYLCASTSWGGGETQYFGPGTRLLVL.

The chain joins TRBV5-1 to TRBJ2-1; D perhaps matches TRBD2 (5 bases). Germline CDR1 reads SGHRS; CDR2 reads YFSETQ. The CDR3 consists of 14 residues. V was trimmed by 5 bases and J by 8 bases, leaving 17 bases between them. CDR3 DNA: TGCGCCAGCAGAATATGGGCGCCGCGGGATGAGCAGTTCTTC. It yields the protein CASRIWAPRDEQFF.

The chain couples TRBV25-1 to TRBJ1-2; TRBD1 might be the D (6 bases). Germline CDR1 is MGHDK and CDR2 is SYGVNS. The CDR3 totals 15 residues. The ends were cut back, 3 bases at V and 3 bases at J, with 14 bases in the middle. The CDR3 loop reads CASSDPGQTDYGYTF. DNA of the CDR3: TGTGCCAGCAGTGACCCCGGACAGACAGACTATGGCTACACCTTC.

V is TRBV19 and J is TRBJ2-1; 7 nucleotides line up with TRBD2. Trimming took 7 bases from V and 4 from J; bases not matched to a gene: 10. Germline assignment: CDR1 LNHDA and CDR2 SQIVND (reference sequence). The CDR3 runs to 15 residues. The CDR3 spells CASIPVAGAYNEQFF. The CDR3 coding sequence is TGTGCCAGTATCCCAGTAGCGGGTGCTTACAATGAGCAGTTCTTC. The entire variable domain, with the rest obtained from reference TRBV19 and TRBJ2-1, is as follows: DGGITQSPKYLFRKEGQNVTLSCEQNLNHDAMYWYRQDPGQGLRLIYYSQIVNDFQKGDIAEGYSVSREKKESFPLTVTSAQKNPTAFYLCASIPVAGAYNEQFFGPGTRLTVL.

The chain joins TRBV27 to TRBJ2-2; D gene uncertain. The germline V gene has CDR1 MNHEY and CDR2 SMNVEV (reference sequence). V dropped 7 bases and J dropped 2 bases, with 8 bases sitting between them. The CDR3 is 13 residues long. CDR3 nucleotides: TGTGCCAGCATAAACACAAACACCGGGGAGCTGTTTTTT. Translation gives CASINTNTGELFF.

This clone was picked up a small number of times. This chain joins TRBV19 and TRBJ2-7; 7 nucleotides agree with TRBD2. Germline-derived CDR1 and CDR2 are LNHDA and SQIVND (reference sequence). The CDR3 runs 12 residues. The V segment lost 4 bases and the J segment 6 bases; nucleotides outside the gene matches: 3. The CDR3 region is CASSRGLSEQYF. DNA of the CDR3: TGTGCCAGTAGTAGGGGACTATCCGAGCAGTACTTC.

This chain connects TRBV5-1 to TRBJ2-5; no firm D call. The CDR3 loop spans 15 amino acids. V lost 4 bases to trimming and J lost 1 base, with 14 bases between them. Germline CDR1 reads SGHRS; CDR2 reads YFSETQ. The CDR3 DNA is TGCGCCAGCAGCCTCCGCCAGATAAGCCAAGAGACCCAGTACTTC. Translation gives CASSLRQISQETQYF.